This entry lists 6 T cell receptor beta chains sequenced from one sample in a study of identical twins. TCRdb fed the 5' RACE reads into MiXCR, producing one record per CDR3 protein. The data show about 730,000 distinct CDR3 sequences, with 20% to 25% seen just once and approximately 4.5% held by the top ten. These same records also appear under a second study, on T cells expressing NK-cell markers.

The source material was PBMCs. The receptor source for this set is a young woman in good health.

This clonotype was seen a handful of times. CDR3 loop: CATSRAGSSYNEQFF. CDR3 DNA: TGTGCCACCAGCAGAGCAGGGAGCTCCTACAATGAGCAGTTCTTC. This chain joins TRBV15 and TRBJ2-1; TRBD1 or TRBD2 may be the D gene (5 bases each). The CDR3 contains 15 residues. Germline V gene sequence: CDR1 LNHNV, CDR2 YYDKDF (reference sequence). The V gene lost 1 base and the J gene lost 0 bases, with 7 bases spanning the gap.

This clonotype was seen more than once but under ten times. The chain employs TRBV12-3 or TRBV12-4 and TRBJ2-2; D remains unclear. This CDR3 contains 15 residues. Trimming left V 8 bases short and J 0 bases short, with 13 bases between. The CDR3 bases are TGTGCCAGCGGATTGTTACAGACGAACACCGGGGAGCTGTTTTTT. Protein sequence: CASGLLQTNTGELFF.

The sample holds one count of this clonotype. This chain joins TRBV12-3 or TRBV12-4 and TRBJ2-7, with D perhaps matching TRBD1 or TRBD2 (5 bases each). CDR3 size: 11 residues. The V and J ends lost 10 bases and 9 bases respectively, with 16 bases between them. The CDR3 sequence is CAITRGVWQYF. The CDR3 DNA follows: TGTGCCATCACCCGAGGGGTCTGGCAGTACTTC.

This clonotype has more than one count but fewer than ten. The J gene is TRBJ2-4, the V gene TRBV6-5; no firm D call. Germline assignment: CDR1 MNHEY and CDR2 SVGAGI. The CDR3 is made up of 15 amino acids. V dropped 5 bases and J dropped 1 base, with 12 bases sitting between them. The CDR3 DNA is TGTGCCAGCAGTAACCCCGGATCGGCCAAAAACATTCAGTACTTC. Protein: CASSNPGSAKNIQYF.

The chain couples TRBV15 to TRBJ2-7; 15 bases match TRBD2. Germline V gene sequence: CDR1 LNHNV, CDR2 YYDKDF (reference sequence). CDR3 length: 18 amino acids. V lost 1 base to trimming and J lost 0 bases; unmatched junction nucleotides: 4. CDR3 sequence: CATSRGGTSGRSSYEQYF. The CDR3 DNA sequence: TGTGCCACCAGCAGAGGCGGGACTAGCGGGAGGAGCTCCTACGAGCAGTACTTC.

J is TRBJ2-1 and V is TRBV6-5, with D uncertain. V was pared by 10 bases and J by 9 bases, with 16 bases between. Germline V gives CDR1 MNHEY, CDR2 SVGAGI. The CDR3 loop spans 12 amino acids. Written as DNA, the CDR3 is TGTGCCACGGGCAATTTCCTAGGTGAGCAGTTCTTC. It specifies CATGNFLGEQFF.